The 8 T cell receptor beta chains in this list originate from one sample, sequenced in a study of shared clonotypes between healthy human individuals. Clones were read by immunoSEQ multiplex PCR, and TCRdb kept only the in-frame ones, dropping some. Here the sample spans roughly 760,000 clones, about 74% being singletons. The source material was memory CD4+ T cells sorted from blood. As for subset: CD45RA-negative fraction. All receptors derive from a woman aged 25 to 45 in good health.

V gene TRBV5-1 combines with J gene TRBJ2-1; TRBD2 matches at 9 bases. The CDR3 is 16 residues long. Germline CDR1 and CDR2: SGHRS and YFSETQ. J was trimmed by 9 bases and V by 0 bases; bases with no gene match: 10. The CDR3 loop is CASSLAVAGGGSEQFF. CDR3 DNA sequence: TGCGCCAGCAGCTTGGCCGTGGCGGGAGGGGGTAGTGAGCAGTTCTTC.

The chain is built from TRBV10-3 and TRBJ1-5; the D gene is possibly TRBD1 (5 bases). V gave up 3 bases and J gave up 0 bases, with 9 bases separating them. This CDR3 is 15 amino acids long. Germline loops: CDR1 ENHRY, CDR2 SYGVKD. CDR3 sequence (DNA): TGTGCCATCAGTGAAGGAGGGGCTAGCAATCAGCCCCAGCATTTT. It yields the protein CAISEGGASNQPQHF.

The chain is built from TRBV5-4 and TRBJ1-1; D is unclear. The V gene lost 0 bases and the J gene lost 5 bases, with 14 bases spanning the gap. The germline V gene encodes CDR1 SGHNT and CDR2 YYREEE (reference sequence). The CDR3 consists of 15 residues. CDR3 loop: CASSLVGLRSTEAFF. The CDR3 DNA reads TGTGCCAGCAGCTTGGTGGGGTTGCGAAGTACTGAAGCTTTCTTT.

This clone was picked up many times. The chain uses TRBV9 and TRBJ2-7; D might be TRBD2 (6 bases). The length of the CDR3 is 14 residues. V was clipped by 3 bases and J by 4 bases, with 14 bases between them. Germline-derived CDR1 and CDR2 are SGDLS and YYNGEE. The CDR3 sequence is CASSARGWGYEQYF. The CDR3 nucleotides read TGTGCCAGCAGCGCCCGGGGGTGGGGATACGAGCAGTACTTC. Together with reference TRBV9 and TRBJ2-7, the CDR3 gives the full variable domain: DSGVTQTPKHLITATGQRVTLRCSPRSGDLSVYWYQQSLDQGLQFLIQYYNGEERAKGNILERFSAQQFPDLHSELNLSSLELGDSALYFCASSARGWGYEQYFGPGTRLTVT.

The chain is built from TRBV2 and TRBJ2-5; 7 positions agree with TRBD2. The CDR3 contains 16 residues. V dropped 3 bases and J dropped 2; count of bases not matched to a gene: 9. Germline assignment: CDR1 SNHLY and CDR2 FYNNEI. Here the CDR3 reads CASSDWEGWEQETQYF. The CDR3 coding sequence is TGTGCCAGCAGTGATTGGGAGGGCTGGGAACAAGAGACCCAGTACTTC.

This clone was seen only once. This chain joins TRBV11-2 and TRBJ2-3; D perhaps matches TRBD2 (5 bases). Trimming pared 1 base from V and 10 bases from J, leaving 12 bases between. The CDR3 sequence is 13 residues long. Germline loops: CDR1 SGHAT, CDR2 FQNNGV. This CDR3 reads CASSLGGDGAQYF. The CDR3 DNA follows: TGTGCCAGCAGCTTAGGGGGTGACGGGGCGCAGTATTTT.

The chain is built from TRBV28 and TRBJ1-5; 9 positions agree with TRBD1. CDR3 length: 16 amino acids. The V gene's germline CDR1 is MDHEN and CDR2 SYDVKM. V shed 3 bases, J shed 2 bases, and the junction held 5 bases outside the gene matches. The CDR3 region has the DNA TGTGCCAGCAGTTTTATGGGACAGGGAGGCAATCAGCCCCAGCATTTT. Residues: CASSFMGQGGNQPQHF.

The chain uses TRBV9 and TRBJ2-5; 11 positions match TRBD1. The junction had 9 bases not matched to a gene; V was cut back by 4 bases and J by 4 bases. Per germline, CDR1 SGDLS and CDR2 YYNGEE. The CDR3 has 16 residues. The CDR3 protein is CASSPGDRGGLETQYF. The CDR3 bases are TGTGCCAGCAGCCCCGGGGACAGGGGGGGATTAGAGACCCAGTACTTC.